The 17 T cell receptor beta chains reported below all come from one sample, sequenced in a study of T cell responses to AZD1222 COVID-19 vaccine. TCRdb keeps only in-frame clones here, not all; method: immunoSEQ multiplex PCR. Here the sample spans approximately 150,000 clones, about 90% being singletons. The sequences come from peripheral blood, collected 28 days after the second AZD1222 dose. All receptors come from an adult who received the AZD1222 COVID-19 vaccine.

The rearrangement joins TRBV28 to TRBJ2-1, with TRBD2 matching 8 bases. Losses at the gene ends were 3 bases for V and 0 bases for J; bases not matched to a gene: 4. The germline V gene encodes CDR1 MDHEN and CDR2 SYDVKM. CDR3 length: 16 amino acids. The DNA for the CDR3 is TGTGCCAGCAGTTTCTCCGGGAGGGGCTCCTACAATGAGCAGTTCTTC. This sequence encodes CASSFSGRGSYNEQFF.

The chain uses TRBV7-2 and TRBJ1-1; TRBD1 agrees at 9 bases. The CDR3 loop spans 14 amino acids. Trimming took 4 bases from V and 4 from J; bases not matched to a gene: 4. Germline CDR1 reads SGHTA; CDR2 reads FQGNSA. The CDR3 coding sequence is TGTGCCAGCAGCTACCGGGACAGGGCCACTGAAGCTTTCTTT. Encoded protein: CASSYRDRATEAFF. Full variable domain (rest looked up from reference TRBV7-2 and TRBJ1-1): GAGVSQSPSNKVTEKGKDVELRCDPISGHTALYWYRQSLGQGLEFLIYFQGNSAPDKSGLPSDRFSAERTGGSVSTLTIQRTQQEDSAVYLCASSYRDRATEAFFGQGTRLTVV.

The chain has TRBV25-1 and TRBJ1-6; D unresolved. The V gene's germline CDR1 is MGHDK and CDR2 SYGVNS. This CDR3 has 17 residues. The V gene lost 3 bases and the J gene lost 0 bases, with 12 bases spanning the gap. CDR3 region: CASSDPVQSSYNSPLHF. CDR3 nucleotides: TGTGCCAGCAGTGACCCCGTCCAAAGCTCCTATAATTCACCCCTCCACTTT.

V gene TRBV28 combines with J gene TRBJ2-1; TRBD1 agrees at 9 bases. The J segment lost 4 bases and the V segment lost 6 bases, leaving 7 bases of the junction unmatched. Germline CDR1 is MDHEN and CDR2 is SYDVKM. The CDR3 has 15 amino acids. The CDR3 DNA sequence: TGTGCCAGCAGCGCAAAACAGGGGGCGTACAATGAGCAGTTCTTC. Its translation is CASSAKQGAYNEQFF.

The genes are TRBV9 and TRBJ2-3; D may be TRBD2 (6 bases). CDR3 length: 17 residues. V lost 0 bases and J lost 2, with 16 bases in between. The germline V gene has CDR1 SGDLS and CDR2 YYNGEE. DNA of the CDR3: TGTGCCAGCAGCGTAGGCGGAGGGGCAGGAGCCACAGATACGCAGTATTTT. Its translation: CASSVGGGAGATDTQYF.

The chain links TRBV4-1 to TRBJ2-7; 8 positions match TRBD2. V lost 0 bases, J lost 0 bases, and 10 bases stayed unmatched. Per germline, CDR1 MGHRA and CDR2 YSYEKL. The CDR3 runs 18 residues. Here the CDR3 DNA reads TGCGCCAGCAGCCAAGATGTTCTCCTAGCGGGTCACTCCTACGAGCAGTACTTC. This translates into CASSQDVLLAGHSYEQYF.

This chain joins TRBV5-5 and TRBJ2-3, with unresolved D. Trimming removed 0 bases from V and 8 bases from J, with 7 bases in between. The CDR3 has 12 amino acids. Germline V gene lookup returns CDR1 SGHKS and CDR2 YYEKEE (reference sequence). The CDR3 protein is CASSLDAGTQYF. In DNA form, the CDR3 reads TGTGCCAGCAGCTTGGATGCAGGTACGCAGTATTTT.

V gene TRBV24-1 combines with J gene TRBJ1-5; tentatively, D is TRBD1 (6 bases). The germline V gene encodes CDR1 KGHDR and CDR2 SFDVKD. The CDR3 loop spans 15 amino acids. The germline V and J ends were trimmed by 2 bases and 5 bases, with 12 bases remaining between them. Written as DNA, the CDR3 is TGTGCCACCAGTGATTCTACAGGGTTCCATCAGCCCCAGCATTTT. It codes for CATSDSTGFHQPQHF.

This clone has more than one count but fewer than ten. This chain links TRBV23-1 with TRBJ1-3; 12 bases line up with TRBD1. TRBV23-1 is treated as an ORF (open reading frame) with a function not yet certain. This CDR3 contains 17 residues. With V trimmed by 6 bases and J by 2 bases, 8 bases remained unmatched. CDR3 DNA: TGCGCCAGCAGCCGGGACAGGGGGCTCTACCCTGGAAACACCATATATTTT. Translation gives CASSRDRGLYPGNTIYF.

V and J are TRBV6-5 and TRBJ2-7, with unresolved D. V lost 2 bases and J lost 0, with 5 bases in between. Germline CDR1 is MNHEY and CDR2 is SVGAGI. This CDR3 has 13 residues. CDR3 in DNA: TGTGCCAGCAGTTACGGGATCTCCTACGAGCAGTACTTC. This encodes CASSYGISYEQYF.

In DNA form, the CDR3 reads TGTGCCAGCAGCGCAACGAACACTGAAGCTTTCTTT. Amino acids: CASSATNTEAFF. V usage is TRBV9 and J usage is TRBJ1-1; no firm D call. The V end was cut by 3 bases, the J end by 1 base, with 4 bases between. The CDR3 totals 12 residues. Germline V gene sequence: CDR1 SGDLS, CDR2 YYNGEE.

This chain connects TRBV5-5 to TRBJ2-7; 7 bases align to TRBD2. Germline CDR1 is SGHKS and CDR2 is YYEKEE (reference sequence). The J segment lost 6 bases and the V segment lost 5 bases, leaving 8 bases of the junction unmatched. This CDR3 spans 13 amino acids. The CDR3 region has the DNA TGTGCCAGCAGTCCCCCGGGAGGAATCGAGCAGTACTTC. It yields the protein CASSPPGGIEQYF.

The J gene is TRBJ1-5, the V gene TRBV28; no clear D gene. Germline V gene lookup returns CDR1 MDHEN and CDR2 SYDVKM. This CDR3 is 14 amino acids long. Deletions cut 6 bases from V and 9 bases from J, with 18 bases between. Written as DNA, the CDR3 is TGTGCCAGCAGCGTGAGCTCGGGTGGGTCGCCCCAGCATTTT. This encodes CASSVSSGGSPQHF.

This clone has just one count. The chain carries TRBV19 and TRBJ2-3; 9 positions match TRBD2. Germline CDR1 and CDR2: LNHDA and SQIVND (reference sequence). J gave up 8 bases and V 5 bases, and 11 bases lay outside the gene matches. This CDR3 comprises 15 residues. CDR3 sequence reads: CASSPRTSAGGTQYF. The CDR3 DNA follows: TGTGCCAGTAGTCCTCGGACTAGCGCGGGGGGTACGCAGTATTTT.

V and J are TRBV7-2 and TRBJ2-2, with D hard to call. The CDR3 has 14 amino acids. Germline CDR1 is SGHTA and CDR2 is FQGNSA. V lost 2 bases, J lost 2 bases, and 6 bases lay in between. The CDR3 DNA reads TGTGCCAGCAGCTTAAGCGTCAACACCGGGGAGCTGTTTTTT. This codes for CASSLSVNTGELFF.

This CDR3 is CASSTGSYSNQPQHF. The CDR3, as DNA: TGTGCCAGCAGTACTGGGTCGTATAGCAATCAGCCCCAGCATTTT. The chain is built from TRBV6-6 and TRBJ1-5; unclear D gene. This CDR3 has 15 residues. CDR1 MNHNY and CDR2 SVGAGI come from the germline V gene (reference sequence). The germline V and J ends were trimmed by 5 bases and 0 bases, with 11 bases remaining between them.

The CDR3, as DNA: TGCGCCAGCAGGCTTAACTCAGGGGAGGCTCAGCCCCAGCATTTT. Protein product: CASRLNSGEAQPQHF. V usage is TRBV5-1 and J usage is TRBJ1-5; tentative D call: TRBD1 (6 bases). Trimming removed 5 bases at V and 6 bases at J, with 18 bases between. The germline V gene has CDR1 SGHRS and CDR2 YFSETQ. The CDR3 has 15 amino acids.